This passage covers 16 T cell receptor beta chains from one sample sequenced in a study of blood T cell repertoires in COVID-19. Some clones are missing from TCRdb's copy, which holds only in-frame ones; the method was immunoSEQ multiplex PCR. The table has 150,000 to 200,000 clones, roughly 85% seen once. The sequencing input was PBMCs or T cells enriched from blood (not recorded which). All receptors come from a woman younger than 35 who had recovered from COVID-19.

The chain uses TRBV11-2 and TRBJ2-5; 9 nucleotides line up with TRBD2. This CDR3 contains 14 residues. V shed 5 bases and J 4 bases; nucleotides not matched to a gene: 5. Germline V CDR1 and CDR2: SGHAT, FQNNGV. Here the CDR3 DNA reads TGTGCCAGCAGCCCCGGGACTAGCATAGAGACCCAGTACTTC. Translation: CASSPGTSIETQYF.

This clone was seen just once. V usage is TRBV27 and J usage is TRBJ1-1; D remains unclear. Trimming stripped 2 bases from V and 5 bases from J, with 12 bases between. Germline CDR1 reads MNHEY; CDR2 reads SMNVEV (reference sequence). The CDR3 sequence is 14 residues long. CDR3 DNA: TGTGCCAGCAGTTTAGCATCCGGAGGAACTGAAGCTTTCTTT. It codes for CASSLASGGTEAFF.

The V gene is TRBV7-3, the J gene TRBJ1-6; 9 positions agree with TRBD1. Germline V gene lookup returns CDR1 SGHTA and CDR2 FQGTGA. This CDR3 comprises 16 residues. After removal of 5 bases from V and 8 bases from J, the junction contained 10 bases not matched to a gene. The CDR3 reads CASSLGAGQGYSPLHF. The DNA for the CDR3 is TGTGCCAGCAGCCTAGGGGCTGGACAGGGGTATTCACCCCTCCACTTT.

V gene TRBV24-1 combines with J gene TRBJ2-7, with unresolved D. CDR3 size: 13 residues. Trimming removed 3 bases from V and 3 bases from J, with 8 bases in between. In germline, CDR1 is KGHDR, CDR2 SFDVKD. The DNA of the CDR3 is TGTGCCACCAGTGATCCCTCCCGCTACGAGCAGTACTTC. Amino acid sequence: CATSDPSRYEQYF.

The rearrangement links TRBV29-1 to TRBJ2-7; 7 bases map to TRBD1. The V gene end was trimmed by 4 bases and the J gene end by 3 bases; junction bases not matched to a gene: 12. Per the germline V gene, CDR1 is SQVTM and CDR2 is ANQGSEA. The CDR3 contains 15 residues. For the CDR3, the DNA is TGCAGCGTTGGGGACCTGACAGGGCCGCACTACGAGCAGTACTTC. Encoded protein: CSVGDLTGPHYEQYF.

The V call is TRBV6-1, the J call TRBJ2-3, with 15 nucleotides matching TRBD2. Germline CDR1 MNHNS, CDR2 SASEGT. The CDR3 spans 19 residues. Trimming removed 1 base from V and 1 base from J; junction bases left unmatched: 6. The CDR3 region is CASSEGLGTSGGRTDTQYF. In nucleotides, the CDR3 is TGTGCCAGCAGTGAAGGGCTAGGGACTAGCGGGGGGCGCACAGATACGCAGTATTTT.

The chain carries TRBV6-2 or TRBV6-3 and TRBJ2-7; weak D call: TRBD2 (5 bases). V lost 2 bases and J lost 7, with 15 bases in between. Per germline, CDR1 MNHEY and CDR2 SVGEGT. The CDR3 spans 14 residues. Here the CDR3 DNA reads TGTGCCAGCAGTTACCTTGTTCCCGCGGGTGAGCAGTACTTC. Protein product: CASSYLVPAGEQYF.

The genes are TRBV10-3 and TRBJ1-1; 7 bases match TRBD1. Germline V gene data show CDR1 as ENHRY and CDR2 as SYGVKD. V lost 4 bases and J lost 0; bases outside the gene matches: 5. CDR3 length: 15 residues. CDR3 loop: CAISGRDSVNTEAFF. CDR3 coding DNA: TGTGCCATCAGTGGGAGGGACAGCGTGAACACTGAAGCTTTCTTT.

The rearrangement links TRBV21-1 to TRBJ1-2; TRBD1 reflects the table's D call only, with no check against the DNA. TRBV21-1 is tagged as a pseudogene. The CDR3 is made up of 16 amino acids. CDR3: CASSKDDSAPGHGYTF. CDR3 DNA sequence: TGTGCCAGCAGCAAAGATGACTCGGCTCCAGGGCATGGCTACACCTTC.

The genes are TRBV30 and TRBJ1-3, with D possibly being TRBD1 (5 bases). Germline lookup yields CDR1 GTSNPN and CDR2 SVGIG (reference sequence). Trimming took off 4 bases at V and 0 bases at J, with 10 bases between the two ends. The CDR3 extends over 14 amino acids. CDR3 in DNA: TGTGCCTGGATGACAGCTCACTCTGGAAACACCATATATTTT. This codes for CAWMTAHSGNTIYF.

V usage is TRBV6-1 and J usage is TRBJ1-3, with a tentative D call TRBD1 (5 bases). Germline CDR1 reads MNHNS; CDR2 reads SASEGT. The length of the CDR3 is 16 residues. V gave up 3 bases and J gave up 8 bases, with 20 bases separating them. CDR3 sequence reads: CASSDPAGQGSDTIYF. The CDR3 DNA is TGTGCCAGCAGTGACCCCGCGGGGCAGGGTTCGGACACCATATATTTT.

The CDR3: CASSPPWGQPNTGELFF. The CDR3, as DNA: TGTGCCAGCAGTCCTCCGTGGGGACAGCCTAACACCGGGGAGCTGTTTTTT. The V call is TRBV28, the J call TRBJ2-2, with 7 bases fitting TRBD1. Trimming cost V 5 bases and J 2 bases; bases outside gene matches: 11. Germline V gene lookup returns CDR1 MDHEN and CDR2 SYDVKM. There are 17 residues in the CDR3.

The V and J genes are TRBV18 and TRBJ1-5, with 7 bases identical to TRBD1. V trimming: 6 bases; J trimming: 1 base; junction bases outside the gene matches: 3. The CDR3 covers 14 residues. Germline values: CDR1 KGHSH, CDR2 LQKENI. CDR3 in amino acids: CASSVGQSNQPQHF. CDR3 in DNA: TGTGCCAGCTCCGTGGGACAGAGCAATCAGCCCCAGCATTTT.

The chain joins TRBV9 to TRBJ1-2; TRBD1 agrees at 8 bases. Germline CDR1 and CDR2: SGDLS and YYNGEE. The CDR3 contains 17 residues. J gave up 7 bases and V 0 bases, and 14 bases lay outside the gene matches. The CDR3 nucleotides read TGTGCCAGCAGCGTAGTGGGTCTTGCAGGGGGCAATATTGGCTACACCTTC. As protein: CASSVVGLAGGNIGYTF.

Points on this clone: Other DNA sequences in the sample encode the same CDR3. The genes are TRBV5-1 and TRBJ2-5; no definite D call. Trimming took 2 bases from V and 5 from J, leaving 4 bases between them. The CDR3 spans 11 residues. The germline V gene has CDR1 SGHRS and CDR2 YFSETQ. DNA for the CDR3: TGCGCCAGCAGCTTCCAGGAGACCCAGTACTTC. Protein product: CASSFQETQYF.

This chain joins TRBV4-3 and TRBJ2-3, with 10 bases aligning to TRBD1. The CDR3 sequence is 16 residues long. Germline V lookup: CDR1 LGHNA, CDR2 YSLEER. With 0 bases clipped from V and 5 bases from J, the junction kept 5 bases outside the gene matches. The CDR3 DNA follows: TGCGCCAGCAGCCAAGAGGGGACAGGGGCTGGAGATACGCAGTATTTT. Its translation: CASSQEGTGAGDTQYF.